This T cell receptor (beta chain) is drawn from a study of blood T cell repertoires in COVID-19. Across the study: T cells, B-cell-depleted T cells, or PBMCs supplied cDNA or gDNA.

Under the authors' procedure: Estimates of nucleated cell counts were drawn from the amplification of reference gene primers. Generated by immunoSEQ multiplex PCR, the TCRdb table keeps only in-frame clones and is missing some. V, J and clone size were drawn from that table, and D and trimming were deduced from the DNA. The sample gives about 200,000 clones, about 89% of which show up once; roughly 6.5% is in the top ten. There are a few counts of this clone. Germline CDR1 and CDR2: MGHDK and SYGVNS. CDR3 length equals 15 residues. Trimming stripped 6 bases from V and 4 bases from J, with 18 bases between.

The rearrangement joins TRBV25-1 to TRBJ1-2, with D tentatively TRBD1 (5 bases). The source material was peripheral blood. The origin of this receptor is a man aged 55-75 years who had recovered from COVID-19. CDR3 nucleotides: TGTGCCAGCAGCCTCGGGGGGGGTTCGGGCTATGGCTACACCTTC. Translating gives CASSLGGGSGYGYTF.